The clone carrying this T cell receptor (beta chain) was picked up many times. This entry comes from a study of Graves' ophthalmopathy and Graves' hyperthyroidism. RNA transcripts were the source from which TCR beta CDR3 regions were amplified. First-round RT-PCR with HTBI primers preceded a second-round multiplex PCR. TCRdb re-derived calls from the multiplex PCR reads in MiXCR, one entry per CDR3 protein. The sample has roughly 160,000 distinct CDR3 sequences; 30% to 45% are singletons. Donors with ophthalmopathy: moderate-to-severe activity, CAS ≥3, NOSPECS ≥4, duration under 3 months. Trimming pared 6 bases from V and 7 bases from J, leaving 12 bases between. The CDR3 is made up of 12 amino acids.

The clonotype was recovered from a woman in her thirties or forties with Graves' ophthalmopathy. The specimen was peripheral blood. V is TRBV12-3 or TRBV12-4 and J is TRBJ1-1, with D hard to call. The CDR3 coding sequence is TGTGCCAGCAGGCTAGGCAGAGGTGAAGCTTTCTTT. Protein sequence: CASRLGRGEAFF.